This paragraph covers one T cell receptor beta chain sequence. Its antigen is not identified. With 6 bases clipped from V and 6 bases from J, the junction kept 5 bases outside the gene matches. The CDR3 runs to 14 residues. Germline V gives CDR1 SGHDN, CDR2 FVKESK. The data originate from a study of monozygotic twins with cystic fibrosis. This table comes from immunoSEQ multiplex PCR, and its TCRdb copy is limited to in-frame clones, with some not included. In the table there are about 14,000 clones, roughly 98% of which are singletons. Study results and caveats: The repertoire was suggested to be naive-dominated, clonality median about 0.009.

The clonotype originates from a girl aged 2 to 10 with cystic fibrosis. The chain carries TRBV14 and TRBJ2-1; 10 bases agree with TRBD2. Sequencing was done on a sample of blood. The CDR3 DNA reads TGTGCCAGCAGTCTTAGCGGGAGGTCCAATGAGCAGTTCTTC. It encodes CASSLSGRSNEQFF. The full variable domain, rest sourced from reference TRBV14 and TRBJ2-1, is EAGVTQFPSHSVIEKGQTVTLRCDPISGHDNLYWYRRVMGKEIKFLLHFVKESKQDESGMPNNRFLAERTGGTYSTLKVQPAELEDSGVYFCASSLSGRSNEQFFGPGTRLTVL.